This T cell receptor beta chain was sequenced in a study of T cells in Graves' hyperthyroidism and ophthalmopathy. As for the study in general: Once the initial diagnosis was made, peripheral blood was obtained before any treatment.

The investigators amplified TCR beta CDR3 regions from RNA transcripts. RT-PCR in the first round (using the HTBI primer set) targeted the TCR CDR3. From the multiplex PCR reads, TCRdb called clonotypes with MiXCR, one entry per CDR3 protein. The data contain more than 550,000 distinct CDR3 sequences, around 19% of them singletons. The table lists this clonotype with many counts. Patients between 18 and 65 years old had hyperthyroidism, newly diagnosed and lasting under 2 months. Exclusion of a patient resulted from uncontrolled infection, other autoimmune disease, pregnancy or lactation. Clinical symptoms, serum thyroxine and TRAb, thyroid ultrasound and orbital computed tomography were used for the diagnoses. This clonotype originated in a woman in her fifties or sixties with Graves' hyperthyroidism that later progressed to Graves' ophthalmopathy. The sample taken for sequencing was blood.

The CDR3 DNA reads as TGCAGTGCGCTTACCGGGACAGCCACAGATACGCAGTATTTT. Its translation: CSALTGTATDTQYF. This rearrangement joins TRBV20-1 to TRBJ2-3; TRBD1 aligns across 7 bases. The CDR3 covers 14 residues. V lost 6 bases and J lost 2; bases outside the gene matches: 8. Germline CDR1 DFQATT, CDR2 SNEGSKA (reference sequence).